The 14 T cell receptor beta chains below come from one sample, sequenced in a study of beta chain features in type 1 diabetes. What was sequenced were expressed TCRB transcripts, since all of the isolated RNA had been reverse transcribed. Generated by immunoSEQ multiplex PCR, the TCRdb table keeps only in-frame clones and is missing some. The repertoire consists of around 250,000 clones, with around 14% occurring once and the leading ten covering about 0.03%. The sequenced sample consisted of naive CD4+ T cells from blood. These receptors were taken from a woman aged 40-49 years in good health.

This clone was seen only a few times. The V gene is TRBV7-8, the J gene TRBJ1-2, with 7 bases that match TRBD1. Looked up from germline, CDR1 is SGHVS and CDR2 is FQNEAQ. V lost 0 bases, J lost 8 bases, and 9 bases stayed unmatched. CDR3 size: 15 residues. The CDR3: CASSLAGRGSGGYTF. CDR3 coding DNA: TGTGCCAGCAGCTTAGCAGGCAGGGGGTCTGGAGGCTACACCTTC.

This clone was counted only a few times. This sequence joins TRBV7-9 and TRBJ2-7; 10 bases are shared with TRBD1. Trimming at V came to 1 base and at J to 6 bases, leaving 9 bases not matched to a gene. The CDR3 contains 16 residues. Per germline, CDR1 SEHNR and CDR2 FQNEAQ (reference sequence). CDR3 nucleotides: TGTGCCAGCAGCTTAGAGTTGACAGGGGGCTTTAGCGAGCAGTACTTC. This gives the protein CASSLELTGGFSEQYF. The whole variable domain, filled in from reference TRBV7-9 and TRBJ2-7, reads DTGVSQNPRHKITKRGQNVTFRCDPISEHNRLYWYRQTLGQGPEFLTYFQNEAQLEKSRLLSDRFSAERPKGSFSTLEIQRTEQGDSAMYLCASSLELTGGFSEQYFGPGTRLTVT.

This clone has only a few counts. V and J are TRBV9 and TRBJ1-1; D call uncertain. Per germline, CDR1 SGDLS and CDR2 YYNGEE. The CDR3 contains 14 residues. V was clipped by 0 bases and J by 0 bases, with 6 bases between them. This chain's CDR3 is CASSVELMNTEAFF. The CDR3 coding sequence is TGTGCCAGCAGCGTAGAACTGATGAACACTGAAGCTTTCTTT.

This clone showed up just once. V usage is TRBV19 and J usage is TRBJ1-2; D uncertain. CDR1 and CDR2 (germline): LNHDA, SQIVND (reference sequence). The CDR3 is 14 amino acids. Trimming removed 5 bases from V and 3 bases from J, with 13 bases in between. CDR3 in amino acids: CASSRPGTDYGYTF. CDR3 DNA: TGTGCCAGTAGTCGTCCAGGTACGGACTATGGCTACACCTTC.

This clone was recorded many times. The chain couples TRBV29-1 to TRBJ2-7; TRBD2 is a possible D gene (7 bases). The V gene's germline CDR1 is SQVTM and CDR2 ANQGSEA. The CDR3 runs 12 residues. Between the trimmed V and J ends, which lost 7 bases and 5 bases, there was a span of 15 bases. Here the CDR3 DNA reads TGCAGCGCGGCGGGGGCTTCCGACGAGCAGTACTTC. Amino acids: CSAAGASDEQYF.

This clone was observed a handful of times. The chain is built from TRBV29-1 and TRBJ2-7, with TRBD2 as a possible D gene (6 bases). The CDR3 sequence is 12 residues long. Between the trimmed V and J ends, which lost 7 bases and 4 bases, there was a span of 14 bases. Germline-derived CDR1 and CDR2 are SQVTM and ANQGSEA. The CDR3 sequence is CSAKLAGYEQYF. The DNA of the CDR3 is TGCAGCGCAAAGTTGGCGGGGTACGAGCAGTACTTC.

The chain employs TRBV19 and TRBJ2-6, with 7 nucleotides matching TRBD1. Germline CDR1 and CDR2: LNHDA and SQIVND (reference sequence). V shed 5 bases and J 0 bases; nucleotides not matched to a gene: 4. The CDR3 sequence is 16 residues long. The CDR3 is CASSRDSLSGANVLTF. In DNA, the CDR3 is TGTGCCAGTAGTCGGGACAGCCTCTCTGGGGCCAACGTCCTGACTTTC.

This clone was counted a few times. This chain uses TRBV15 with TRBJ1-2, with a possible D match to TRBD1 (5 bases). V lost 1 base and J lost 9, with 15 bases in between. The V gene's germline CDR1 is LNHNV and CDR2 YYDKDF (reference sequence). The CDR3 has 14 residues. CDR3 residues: CATSRGGQLRSYTF. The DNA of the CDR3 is TGTGCCACCAGCAGAGGCGGACAACTAAGGAGCTACACCTTC.

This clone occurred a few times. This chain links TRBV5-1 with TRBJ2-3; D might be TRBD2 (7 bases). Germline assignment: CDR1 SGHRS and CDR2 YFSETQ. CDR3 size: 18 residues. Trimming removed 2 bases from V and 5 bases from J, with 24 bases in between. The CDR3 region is CASSLPPGGGPRGDTQYF. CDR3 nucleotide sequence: TGCGCCAGCAGCTTACCACCCGGCGGGGGCCCCCGGGGAGATACGCAGTATTTT.

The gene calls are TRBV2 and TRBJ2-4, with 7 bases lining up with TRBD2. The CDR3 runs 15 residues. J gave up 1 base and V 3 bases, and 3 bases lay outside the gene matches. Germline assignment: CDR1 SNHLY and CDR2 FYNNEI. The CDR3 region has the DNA TGTGCCAGCAGTGAGGGGGGGATGGCCAAAAACATTCAGTACTTC. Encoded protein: CASSEGGMAKNIQYF.

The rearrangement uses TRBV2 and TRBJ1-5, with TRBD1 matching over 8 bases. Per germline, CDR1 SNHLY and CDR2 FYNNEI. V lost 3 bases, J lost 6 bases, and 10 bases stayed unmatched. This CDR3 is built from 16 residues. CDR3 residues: CASSDRAGGSGQPQHF. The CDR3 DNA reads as TGTGCCAGCAGTGATAGGGCAGGGGGCAGCGGTCAGCCCCAGCATTTT.

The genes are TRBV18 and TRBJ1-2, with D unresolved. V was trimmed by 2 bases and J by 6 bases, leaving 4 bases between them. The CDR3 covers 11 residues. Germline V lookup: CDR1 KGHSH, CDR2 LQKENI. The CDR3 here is CASSPGDGYTF. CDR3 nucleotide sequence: TGTGCCAGCTCACCAGGAGATGGCTACACCTTC.

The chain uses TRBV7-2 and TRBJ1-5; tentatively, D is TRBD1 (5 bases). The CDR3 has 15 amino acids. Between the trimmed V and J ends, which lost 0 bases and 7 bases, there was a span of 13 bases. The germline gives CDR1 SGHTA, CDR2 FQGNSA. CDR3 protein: CASSLASAGLQPQHF. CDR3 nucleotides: TGTGCCAGCAGCTTAGCCTCGGCAGGGTTGCAGCCCCAGCATTTT.

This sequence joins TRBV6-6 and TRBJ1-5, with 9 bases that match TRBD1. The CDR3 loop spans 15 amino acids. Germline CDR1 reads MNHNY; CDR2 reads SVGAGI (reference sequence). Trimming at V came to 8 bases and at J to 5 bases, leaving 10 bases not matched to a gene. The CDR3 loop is CASETGQGTDQPQHF. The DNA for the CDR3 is TGTGCCAGCGAGACGGGACAGGGAACCGATCAGCCCCAGCATTTT.